The 10 T cell receptor beta chains below come from one sample, sequenced in a study of graft-versus-host responses after intestinal transplantation. Assay used: immunoSEQ multiplex PCR; TCRdb lists only in-frame clones, some missing. The sample includes 50,000 to 55,000 clones, more than 80% of them seen just once. The antigens of these receptors remain unknown. The sequences come from unstimulated CD4+ T cells sorted from spleen or lymph node cells, collected before transplant. These receptors all come from a human donor who was the organ donor for an intestinal transplant.

This clone was recorded once. The chain recombines TRBV19 with TRBJ1-5, with 8 bases aligning to TRBD1. Germline V lookup: CDR1 LNHDA, CDR2 SQIVND (reference sequence). CDR3 length equals 13 residues. The J segment lost 5 bases and the V segment lost 9 bases, leaving 6 bases of the junction unmatched. CDR3 coding DNA: TGTGCCAGCACCAGGGGGCGCGATCAGCCCCAGCATTTT. Translation gives CASTRGRDQPQHF. The variable domain in full, completed from reference TRBV19 and TRBJ1-5, reads DGGITQSPKYLFRKEGQNVTLSCEQNLNHDAMYWYRQDPGQGLRLIYYSQIVNDFQKGDIAEGYSVSREKKESFPLTVTSAQKNPTAFYLCASTRGRDQPQHFGDGTRLSIL.

The chain recombines TRBV28 with TRBJ2-7; 9 nucleotides agree with TRBD1. Germline loops: CDR1 MDHEN, CDR2 SYDVKM. This CDR3 is built from 14 residues. V trimming: 7 bases; J trimming: 1 base; junction bases outside the gene matches: 5. The CDR3 nucleotides read TGTGCCAGCACGGGACAGGGTACGTCCTACGAGCAGTACTTC. Its protein product is CASTGQGTSYEQYF.

The CDR3 loop is CAISESPGQGNYGYTF. The CDR3 DNA follows: TGTGCCATCAGTGAGTCCCCGGGACAGGGGAACTATGGCTACACCTTC. This chain connects TRBV10-3 to TRBJ1-2, with TRBD1 matching over 10 bases. The CDR3 length is 16 residues. Per germline, CDR1 ENHRY and CDR2 SYGVKD. With V trimmed by 0 bases and J by 2 bases, 3 bases remained unmatched.

This clone has a single count. This chain uses TRBV7-2 with TRBJ2-7, with D tentatively TRBD2 (5 bases). The CDR3 contains 13 residues. The V gene lost 3 bases and the J gene lost 2 bases, with 8 bases spanning the gap. CDR1 and CDR2 (germline): SGHTA, FQGNSA. CDR3 DNA: TGTGCCAGCAGCTTTAGCGTAACCTACGAGCAGTACTTC. Residues: CASSFSVTYEQYF.

V and J are TRBV19 and TRBJ2-2, with 11 bases that match TRBD2. CDR1 is LNHDA and CDR2 is SQIVND in the germline V gene (reference sequence). J gave up 1 base and V 6 bases, and 4 bases lay outside the gene matches. This CDR3 spans 16 amino acids. CDR3 in DNA: TGTGCCAGTAGGCTAGGGACTAGCGGGAACACCGGGGAGCTGTTTTTT. Its translation is CASRLGTSGNTGELFF. Filled out from reference TRBV19 and TRBJ2-2, the complete variable domain reads DGGITQSPKYLFRKEGQNVTLSCEQNLNHDAMYWYRQDPGQGLRLIYYSQIVNDFQKGDIAEGYSVSREKKESFPLTVTSAQKNPTAFYLCASRLGTSGNTGELFFGEGSRLTVL.

The gene calls are TRBV7-3 and TRBJ2-6; the D gene is possibly TRBD1 (6 bases). Germline V gene data show CDR1 as SGHTA and CDR2 as FQGTGA. The CDR3 is 17 residues long. V lost 5 bases, J lost 0 bases, and 14 bases lay in between. CDR3 nucleotide sequence: TGTGCCAGCAGCCCACAGGGAAGCCTCTCTGGGGCCAACGTCCTGACTTTC. Translation gives CASSPQGSLSGANVLTF. Full variable domain (missing parts from reference TRBV7-3 and TRBJ2-6): GAGVSQTPSNKVTEKGKYVELRCDPISGHTALYWYRQSLGQGPEFLIYFQGTGAADDSGLPNDRFFAVRPEGSVSTLKIQRTERGDSAVYLCASSPQGSLSGANVLTFGAGSRLTVL.

V usage is TRBV5-5 and J usage is TRBJ1-2; D uncertain. Per the germline V gene, CDR1 is SGHKS and CDR2 is YYEKEE (reference sequence). V dropped 4 bases and J dropped 4 bases, with 14 bases sitting between them. The CDR3 has 14 residues. The CDR3 DNA follows: TGTGCCAGCAGCCTGAGGGAGGGTCCCTATGGCTACACCTTC. Protein product: CASSLREGPYGYTF.

A single count supports this clone. Here the CDR3 reads CASSSGRRTIEGYTF. DNA for the CDR3: TGTGCCAGCAGTTCAGGGCGCAGAACTATCGAGGGCTACACCTTC. V usage is TRBV27 and J usage is TRBJ1-2; possibly TRBD1 for D (5 bases). This CDR3 contains 15 residues. Germline-derived CDR1 and CDR2 are MNHEY and SMNVEV (reference sequence). Trimming removed 4 bases from V and 8 bases from J, with 20 bases in between.

The gene calls are TRBV30 and TRBJ1-4; D is ambiguous. V was shortened by 3 bases and J by 1 base, with 6 bases between the two germline ends. CDR1 GTSNPN and CDR2 SVGIG come from the germline V gene (reference sequence). The CDR3 is 13 amino acids. The CDR3 sequence: CAWRLRTNEKLFF. The CDR3 coding sequence is TGTGCCTGGAGGCTAAGAACTAATGAAAAACTGTTTTTT.

The chain has TRBV4-1 and TRBJ1-5; tentatively, D is TRBD1 (6 bases). The germline gives CDR1 MGHRA, CDR2 YSYEKL. The CDR3 contains 16 residues. The V and J ends lost 2 bases and 0 bases respectively, with 11 bases between them. The CDR3 region has the DNA TGCGCCAGCAGCCAACAGGACAGTTATAGCAATCAGCCCCAGCATTTT. Its translation is CASSQQDSYSNQPQHF.